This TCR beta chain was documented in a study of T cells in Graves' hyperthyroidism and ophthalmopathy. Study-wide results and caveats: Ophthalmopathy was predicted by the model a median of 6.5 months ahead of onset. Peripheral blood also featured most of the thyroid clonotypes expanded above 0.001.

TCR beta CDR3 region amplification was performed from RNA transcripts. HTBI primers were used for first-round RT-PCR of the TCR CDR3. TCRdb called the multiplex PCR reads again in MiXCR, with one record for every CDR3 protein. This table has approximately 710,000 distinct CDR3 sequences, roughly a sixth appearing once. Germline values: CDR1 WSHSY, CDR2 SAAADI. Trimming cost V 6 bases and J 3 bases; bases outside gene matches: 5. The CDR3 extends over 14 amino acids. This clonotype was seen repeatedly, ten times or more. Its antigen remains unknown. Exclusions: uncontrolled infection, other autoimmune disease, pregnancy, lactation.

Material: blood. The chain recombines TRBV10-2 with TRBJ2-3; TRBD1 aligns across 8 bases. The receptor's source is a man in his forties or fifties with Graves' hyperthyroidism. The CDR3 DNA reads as TGCGCCAGCAGCAGACAGGGGAGGACAGATACGCAGTATTTT. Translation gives CASSRQGRTDTQYF.